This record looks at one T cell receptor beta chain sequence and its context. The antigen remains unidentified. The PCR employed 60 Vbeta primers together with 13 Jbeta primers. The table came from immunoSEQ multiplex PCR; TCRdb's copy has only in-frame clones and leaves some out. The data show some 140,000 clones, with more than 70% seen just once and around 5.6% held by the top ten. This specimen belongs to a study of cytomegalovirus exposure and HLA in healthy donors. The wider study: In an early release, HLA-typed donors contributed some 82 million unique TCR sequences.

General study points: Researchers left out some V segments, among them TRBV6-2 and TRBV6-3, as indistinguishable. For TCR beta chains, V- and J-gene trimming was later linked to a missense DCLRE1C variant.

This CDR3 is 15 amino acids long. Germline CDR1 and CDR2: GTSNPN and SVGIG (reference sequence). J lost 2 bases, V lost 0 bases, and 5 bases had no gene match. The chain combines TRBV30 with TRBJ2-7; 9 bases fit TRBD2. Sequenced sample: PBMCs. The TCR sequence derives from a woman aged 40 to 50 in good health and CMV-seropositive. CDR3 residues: CAWSVKAGGPYEQYF. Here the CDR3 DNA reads TGTGCCTGGAGTGTAAAAGCGGGAGGACCCTACGAGCAGTACTTC. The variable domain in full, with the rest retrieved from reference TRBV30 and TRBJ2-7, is SQTIHQWPATLVQPVGSPLSLECTVEGTSNPNLYWYRQAAGRGLQLLFYSVGIGQISSEVPQNLSASRPQDRQFILSSKKLLLSDSGFYLCAWSVKAGGPYEQYFGPGTRLTVT.